These 2 T cell receptor beta chains came from one sample sequenced in a study of blood T cell repertoires in COVID-19. Sequenced by immunoSEQ multiplex PCR; TCRdb stores in-frame clones only, minus some. The repertoire has about 260,000 clones, about 83% of them found once; the top ten carry about 1.6%. The sample was peripheral blood. These receptors were taken from a middle-aged woman who had recovered from COVID-19.

The J gene is TRBJ2-7, the V gene TRBV5-5, with D possibly matching TRBD1 (5 bases). V shed 0 bases and J shed 0 bases, with 7 bases lying between them. CDR3 length equals 14 residues. The germline V gene has CDR1 SGHKS and CDR2 YYEKEE (reference sequence). The CDR3 coding sequence is TGTGCCAGCAGCTTGGCAGGGCACTCCTACGAGCAGTACTTC. Its protein product is CASSLAGHSYEQYF.

This chain connects TRBV9 to TRBJ1-2, with D hard to call. The CDR3 consists of 14 residues. From germline, CDR1 is SGDLS and CDR2 YYNGEE. V was cut by 3 bases and J by 4 bases, with 13 bases left in between. CDR3 coding DNA: TGTGCCAGCAGCGGGGCTAACGCGGGCTATGGCTACACCTTC. This translates into CASSGANAGYGYTF.